The clone carrying this TCR beta chain was found many times. Antigen: not known. This CDR3 comprises 14 residues. With V trimmed by 7 bases and J by 5 bases, 8 bases remained unmatched. Germline V gene data show CDR1 as MDHEN and CDR2 as SYDVKM. This entry belongs to a study of neurological immune-mediated disorders. Study-level results: The greatest TCR clonal expansion appeared in HTLV-1-associated myelopathy and the smallest, falling below healthy controls, in multiple sclerosis. Private repertoires in all groups were suggested, as expanded clones shared no CDR3 amino acid sequences across subjects.

TCRdb passed the 5' RACE reads through MiXCR, listing each CDR3 protein once. The sample has roughly 80,000 distinct CDR3 sequences, 10% seen once. This sequence joins TRBV28 and TRBJ2-7, with 10 bases matching TRBD1. This sequence was found in a man aged 40-49 years in good health. Input material: PBMCs. The CDR3 nucleotides are TGTGCCAGCACCGGGGGGACAGGGGCAGACGAGCAGTACTTC. Protein sequence: CASTGGTGADEQYF. Filled out from reference TRBV28 and TRBJ2-7, the complete variable domain reads DVKVTQSSRYLVKRTGEKVFLECVQDMDHENMFWYRQDPGLGLRLIYFSYDVKMKEKGDIPEGYSVSREKKERFSLILESASTNQTSMYLCASTGGTGADEQYFGPGTRLTVT.